Described below is a single T cell receptor (beta chain) sequence and its context. Original methodology: Reference gene primer amplification gave nucleated cell count estimates. The table came from immunoSEQ multiplex PCR; TCRdb's copy has only in-frame clones and leaves some out. V, J and clone size reflect that table, while D and trimming were determined from the DNA. The table shows around 190,000 clones, with roughly four fifths occurring only once. Patients at the Seattle site were enrolled during active infection and followed longitudinally. The V segment lost 4 bases and the J segment 4 bases; nucleotides outside the gene matches: 10. CDR3 length equals 14 residues. Per the germline V gene, CDR1 is SQVTM and CDR2 is ANQGSEA. The entry originates in a study of blood T cell repertoires in COVID-19. Study-wide background: The samples span acute and convalescent COVID-19 from the United States, Italy and Spain. PBMCs, B-cell-depleted T cells, or T cells were the source of the cDNA or gDNA that made up the material.

Sequencing input: peripheral blood. This chain uses TRBV29-1 with TRBJ2-7, with TRBD1 matching 7 bases. This sequence was found in a woman between 65 and 79 years old with COVID-19, enrolled during active disease. The DNA of the CDR3 is TGCAGCGTTGCTAGAGACAGGGTACAGTACGAGCAGTACTTC. Protein product: CSVARDRVQYEQYF.